This T cell receptor (beta chain) was profiled in a study of T cell repertoires in cytomegalovirus infection. TCRdb used MiXCR to reprocess the reads, holding one entry per CDR3 protein. The sample consists of roughly 860,000 distinct CDR3 sequences, less than 35% of them appearing once. The CDR3 extends over 19 amino acids. Per germline, CDR1 MNHGY and CDR2 SAAAGT. Regarding this clonotype: The antigen remains unidentified. A junction boundary mismatches the germline segment, possibly from a read error.

Material: cultured CD8+ T cells from PBMCs, obtained from culture after CMV antigen stimulation. The gene calls are TRBV6-8 and TRBJ2-1, with D perhaps matching TRBD1 (6 bases). This clonotype originated in a human donor in good health (CMV status not recorded). Some clones in this sample may be carry-over from other donors' samples. DNA of the CDR3: TGTACCAGCAGTTACTCGGCCAGGGGCCCAAAATTTTCCTACACTGAGCAGTTCTTC. The encoded protein is CTSSYSARGPKFSYTEQFF.